This entry lists 25 T cell receptor beta chains sequenced from one sample in a study of blood T cell repertoires in COVID-19. The data were produced by immunoSEQ multiplex PCR, yet TCRdb's version contains in-frame clones alone and is incomplete. The sample yields some 180,000 clones, roughly 86% seen once. Sequencing was performed on peripheral blood. These receptors were obtained from a woman aged 80 or over with COVID-19, enrolled during active disease.

The gene calls are TRBV7-8 and TRBJ1-2; weak D call: TRBD1 (6 bases). The V and J ends lost 0 bases and 0 bases respectively, with 8 bases between them. This CDR3 spans 15 amino acids. Germline V gives CDR1 SGHVS, CDR2 FQNEAQ. For the CDR3, the DNA is TGTGCCAGCAGCTTAGCGGGGGCTGCTAACTATGGCTACACCTTC. Translated, it gives CASSLAGAANYGYTF. Full variable domain (outside the CDR3, taken from reference TRBV7-8 and TRBJ1-2): GAGVSQSPRYKVAKRGQDVALRCDPISGHVSLFWYQQALGQGPEFLTYFQNEAQLDKSGLPSDRFFAERPEGSVSTLKIQRTQQEDSAVYLCASSLAGAANYGYTFGSGTRLTVV.

CDR3 sequence (DNA): TGTGCCAGCAGCTTACTAGCGGGGTGGTACGAGCAGTACTTC. It yields the protein CASSLLAGWYEQYF. The V call is TRBV7-2, the J call TRBJ2-7, with TRBD2 identical over 9 bases. Trimming took 2 bases from V and 4 from J; bases not matched to a gene: 3. CDR1 and CDR2 (germline): SGHTA, FQGNSA. The CDR3 totals 14 residues.

The J gene is TRBJ2-7, the V gene TRBV2; 8 bases map to TRBD2. This CDR3 region has 14 residues. Looked up from germline, CDR1 is SNHLY and CDR2 is FYNNEI. V dropped 3 bases and J dropped 2; count of bases not matched to a gene: 3. CDR3 region: CASSDGAGAYEQYF. In DNA form, the CDR3 reads TGTGCCAGCAGTGATGGAGCGGGAGCCTACGAGCAGTACTTC. Full variable domain (outside the CDR3, taken from reference TRBV2 and TRBJ2-7): EPEVTQTPSHQVTQMGQEVILRCVPISNHLYFYWYRQILGQKVEFLVSFYNNEISEKSEIFDDQFSVERPDGSNFTLKIRSTKLEDSAMYFCASSDGAGAYEQYFGPGTRLTVT.

This chain links TRBV18 with TRBJ1-2; the match to TRBD1 covers 9 bases. The CDR3 extends over 14 amino acids. The V segment lost 2 bases and the J segment 2 bases; nucleotides outside the gene matches: 0. CDR1 and CDR2 (germline): KGHSH, LQKENI. CDR3 sequence reads: CASSPGQGNYGYTF. The CDR3 nucleotides are TGTGCCAGCTCACCAGGACAGGGGAACTATGGCTACACCTTC.

The V gene is TRBV15, the J gene TRBJ2-3; D is unresolved. Germline V gene sequence: CDR1 LNHNV, CDR2 YYDKDF (reference sequence). The germline V and J ends were trimmed by 1 base and 1 base, with 9 bases remaining between them. This CDR3 has 15 amino acids. CDR3: CATSRGPSRTDTQYF. The CDR3 DNA is TGTGCCACCAGCAGAGGGCCGTCCCGCACAGATACGCAGTATTTT.

This rearrangement joins TRBV25-1 to TRBJ1-2; D call uncertain. Trimming left V 9 bases short and J 3 bases short, with 11 bases between. This CDR3 region has 12 residues. The germline V gene has CDR1 MGHDK and CDR2 SYGVNS. The CDR3 DNA is TGTGCCAGTTTTTTGGAGTACTATGGCTACACCTTC. Translated, it gives CASFLEYYGYTF.

V is TRBV7-3 and J is TRBJ2-3; tentative D call: TRBD2 (7 bases). V was cut by 4 bases and J by 1 base, with 12 bases left in between. CDR1 is SGHTA and CDR2 is FQGTGA in the germline V gene. The CDR3 runs 15 residues. CDR3 coding DNA: TGTGCCAGCAGCTCCCCGGGGGGCGGCACAGATACGCAGTATTTT. This gives the protein CASSSPGGGTDTQYF.

J is TRBJ1-3 and V is TRBV18; unclear D gene. Per the germline V gene, CDR1 is KGHSH and CDR2 is LQKENI. This CDR3 has 15 residues. Trimming pared 0 bases from V and 0 bases from J, leaving 6 bases between. This CDR3 is CASSPPSRSGNTIYF. CDR3 nucleotide sequence: TGTGCCAGCTCACCACCGTCCCGCTCTGGAAACACCATATATTTT.

The chain uses TRBV28 and TRBJ2-2; the match to TRBD2 covers 8 bases. The CDR3 is 15 residues long. V gave up 7 bases and J gave up 5 bases; unmatched junction bases: 9. CDR1 MDHEN and CDR2 SYDVKM come from the germline V gene. The CDR3 DNA follows: TGTGCCAGCACCTCGGCGGGGGGAAATACCGGGGAGCTGTTTTTT. Residues: CASTSAGGNTGELFF.

This chain joins TRBV3-1 (or the pseudogene TRBV3-2) and TRBJ2-5, with TRBD2 matching over 12 bases. The V gene's germline CDR1 is LGHDT and CDR2 YNNKEL (reference sequence). This CDR3 contains 15 residues. V dropped 3 bases and J dropped 5; count of bases not matched to a gene: 4. In DNA, the CDR3 is TGTGCCAGCAGCCATCTAGCGGGGGGGCATGAGACCCAGTACTTC. Encoded protein: CASSHLAGGHETQYF.

This clone has just a few counts. A read error may account for a junction end that differs from germline. This rearrangement joins TRBV5-4 to TRBJ1-3; 7 positions match TRBD1. The V gene's germline CDR1 is SGHNT and CDR2 YYREEE (reference sequence). The CDR3 length is 15 residues. The CDR3 region is CASRLDRHSGNTIYF. The CDR3 nucleotides read TGTGCCAGCAGATTGGACAGGCACTCTGGAAACACCATATATTTT.

The chain uses TRBV27 and TRBJ2-7, with 9 bases identical to TRBD1. CDR1 is MNHEY and CDR2 is SMNVEV in the germline V gene (reference sequence). The CDR3 is 14 residues long. J gave up 2 bases and V 5 bases, and 4 bases lay outside the gene matches. CDR3 DNA sequence: TGTGCCAGCAGTCCGACAGGGGGTACCTACGAGCAGTACTTC. Translating gives CASSPTGGTYEQYF.

The V call is TRBV5-1, the J call TRBJ2-5, with 7 bases matching TRBD1. The junction had 13 bases not matched to a gene; V was cut back by 4 bases and J by 4 bases. CDR1 SGHRS and CDR2 YFSETQ come from the germline V gene. The CDR3 has 16 amino acids. CDR3 DNA sequence: TGCGCCAGCAGCCCTGGGACAGCTGGGGTCGGAGAGACCCAGTACTTC. It is translated as CASSPGTAGVGETQYF.

The CDR3 sequence is CASGQGAGGYTF. The CDR3 DNA follows: TGTGCCAGTGGACAGGGGGCGGGTGGCTACACCTTC. V and J are TRBV19 and TRBJ1-2, with 11 bases lining up with TRBD1. CDR3 length: 12 amino acids. In germline, CDR1 is LNHDA, CDR2 SQIVND (reference sequence). The V gene end was trimmed by 8 bases and the J gene end by 7 bases; junction bases not matched to a gene: 3. Full variable domain (outside the CDR3, taken from reference TRBV19 and TRBJ1-2): DGGITQSPKYLFRKEGQNVTLSCEQNLNHDAMYWYRQDPGQGLRLIYYSQIVNDFQKGDIAEGYSVSREKKESFPLTVTSAQKNPTAFYLCASGQGAGGYTFGSGTRLTVV.

The genes are TRBV11-2 and TRBJ2-7; TRBD2 agrees at 13 bases. Germline assignment: CDR1 SGHAT and CDR2 FQNNGV. The CDR3 totals 16 residues. Losses at the gene ends were 5 bases for V and 3 bases for J; bases not matched to a gene: 7. This chain's CDR3 is CASSPRLAGGLYEQYF. The CDR3 coding sequence is TGTGCCAGCAGCCCAAGACTAGCGGGAGGCCTCTACGAGCAGTACTTC.

The genes are TRBV20-1 and TRBJ2-7; the D is unclear. The CDR3 length is 11 residues. V was trimmed by 0 bases and J by 3 bases, leaving 3 bases between them. CDR1 and CDR2 from the germline V gene are DFQATT and SNEGSKA (reference sequence). The CDR3 DNA reads TGCAGTGCTAGAGACGGCTACGAGCAGTACTTC. It yields the protein CSARDGYEQYF.

The genes are TRBV27 and TRBJ2-1; no clear D gene. Germline V gene sequence: CDR1 MNHEY, CDR2 SMNVEV (reference sequence). Trimming pared 6 bases from V and 4 bases from J, leaving 10 bases between. The CDR3 spans 13 residues. The CDR3 DNA sequence: TGTGCCAGCAGCCCTCCCCCGTACAATGAGCAGTTCTTC. Residues: CASSPPPYNEQFF.

This rearrangement joins TRBV24-1 to TRBJ1-1; D might be TRBD1 (6 bases). The CDR3 extends over 14 amino acids. CDR1 is KGHDR and CDR2 is SFDVKD in the germline V gene. The V gene lost 6 bases and the J gene lost 4 bases, with 14 bases spanning the gap. CDR3 bases: TGTGCCACCAGTCCCAGTACAGGGTTCACTGAAGCTTTCTTT. This gives the protein CATSPSTGFTEAFF.

The chain uses TRBV7-9 and TRBJ1-6; TRBD1 is a possible D gene (5 bases). The CDR3 totals 18 residues. Germline-derived CDR1 and CDR2 are SEHNR and FQNEAQ (reference sequence). V was clipped by 0 bases and J by 4 bases, with 16 bases between them. CDR3 DNA sequence: TGTGCCAGCAGCTTAGCGTTAGGGTCGGGACTTTATAATTCACCCCTCCACTTT. This sequence encodes CASSLALGSGLYNSPLHF.

About this clone: The same CDR3 can be traced to other DNA sequences in this sample. The chain employs TRBV18 and TRBJ1-1, with 7 positions matching TRBD1. V lost 2 bases, J lost 1 base, and 4 bases stayed unmatched. This CDR3 comprises 15 residues. Looked up from germline, CDR1 is KGHSH and CDR2 is LQKENI. The DNA for the CDR3 is TGTGCCAGCTCACCAAGACAGGGACCGAACACTGAAGCTTTCTTT. It is translated as CASSPRQGPNTEAFF.

The chain has TRBV19 and TRBJ1-2, with 7 bases identical to TRBD1. Trimming removed 5 bases from V and 3 bases from J; junction bases left unmatched: 6. Germline V gene lookup returns CDR1 LNHDA and CDR2 SQIVND (reference sequence). The CDR3 is 14 amino acids. The CDR3 loop is CASSFPGTDYGYTF. CDR3 in DNA: TGTGCCAGTAGTTTCCCAGGGACAGACTATGGCTACACCTTC.

The genes are TRBV10-3 and TRBJ1-4, with D perhaps TRBD1 (6 bases). The V and J ends lost 6 bases and 7 bases respectively, with 12 bases between them. Germline lookup yields CDR1 ENHRY and CDR2 SYGVKD. This CDR3 is built from 13 residues. The CDR3 DNA is TGTGCCATCAGGCGGGGGCGAGGTGAAAAACTGTTTTTT. As protein: CAIRRGRGEKLFF.

The CDR3, as DNA: TGTGCCACCAGTGATACAGGGGGCGGGTACCCAGAGACCCAGTACTTC. Its translation: CATSDTGGGYPETQYF. The chain couples TRBV24-1 to TRBJ2-5, with 9 bases lining up with TRBD1. Trimming took 3 bases from V and 4 from J; bases not matched to a gene: 8. The CDR3 spans 16 residues. Germline CDR1 and CDR2: KGHDR and SFDVKD.

This clone was counted a single time. The chain is built from TRBV5-6 and TRBJ2-7; TRBD2 aligns across 7 bases. With V trimmed by 2 bases and J by 2 bases, 4 bases remained unmatched. Germline-derived CDR1 and CDR2 are SGHDT and YYEEEE. This CDR3 contains 14 residues. CDR3 residues: CASSFGGGTYEQYF. CDR3 bases: TGTGCCAGCAGCTTTGGCGGGGGAACCTACGAGCAGTACTTC. Supplemented by reference TRBV5-6 and TRBJ2-7, the full variable domain reads DAGVTQSPTHLIKTRGQQVTLRCSPKSGHDTVSWYQQALGQGPQFIFQYYEEEERQRGNFPDRFSGHQFPNYSSELNVNALLLGDSALYLCASSFGGGTYEQYFGPGTRLTVT.

V and J are TRBV9 and TRBJ2-3; D is unclear. The germline CDR1 and CDR2 sequences are SGDLS and YYNGEE. This CDR3 contains 16 residues. Trimming removed 4 bases from V and 8 bases from J, with 23 bases in between. The DNA of the CDR3 is TGTGCCAGCAGCCCCCGAGTAGCTGCGGCCCTGTCTACGCAGTATTTT. As protein: CASSPRVAAALSTQYF.